The following is a T cell receptor beta chain sequence with its context. Antigen: not known. This record comes from a study of cytomegalovirus exposure and HLA in healthy donors. Study observations and caveats: Roughly uniform depth of sequencing across donors was assumed in presence/absence analyses. Rare TCR sequences dominated, though some public TCRs recurred in many donors. In a later analysis, a missense DCLRE1C variant was linked to TCR beta V- and J-gene trimming.

Germline V CDR1 and CDR2: LGHNT, FRNRAP. Trimming took 6 bases from V and 3 from J; bases not matched to a gene: 3. This CDR3 contains 14 residues. The PCR used 60 Vbeta and 13 Jbeta primers. The method was immunoSEQ multiplex PCR; TCRdb's version includes in-frame clones alone and lacks a portion of them. The sample carries 150,000 to 200,000 clones, 70% to 90% recorded once. The sequencing input was PBMCs. The origin of this receptor is a man aged 18 to 35 in good health and CMV-seropositive. This chain links TRBV12-5 with TRBJ2-2; 8 bases agree with TRBD2. CDR3 sequence (DNA): TGTGCTAGTGGCCGTAGCGGGGACACCGGGGAGCTGTTTTTT. It yields the protein CASGRSGDTGELFF.